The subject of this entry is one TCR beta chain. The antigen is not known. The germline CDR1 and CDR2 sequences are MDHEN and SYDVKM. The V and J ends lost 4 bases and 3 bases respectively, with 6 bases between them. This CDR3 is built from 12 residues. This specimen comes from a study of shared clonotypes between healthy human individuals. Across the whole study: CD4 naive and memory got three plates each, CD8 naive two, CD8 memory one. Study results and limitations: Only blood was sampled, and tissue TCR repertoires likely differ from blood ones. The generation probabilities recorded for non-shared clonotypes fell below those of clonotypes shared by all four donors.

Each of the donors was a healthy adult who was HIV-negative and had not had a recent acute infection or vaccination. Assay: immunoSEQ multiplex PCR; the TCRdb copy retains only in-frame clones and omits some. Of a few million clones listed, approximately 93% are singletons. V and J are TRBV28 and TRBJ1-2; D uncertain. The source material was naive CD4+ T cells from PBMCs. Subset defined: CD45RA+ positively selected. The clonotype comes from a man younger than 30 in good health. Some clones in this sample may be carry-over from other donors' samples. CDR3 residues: CASSWRDYGYTF. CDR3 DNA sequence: TGTGCCAGCAGTTGGAGGGACTATGGCTACACCTTC.